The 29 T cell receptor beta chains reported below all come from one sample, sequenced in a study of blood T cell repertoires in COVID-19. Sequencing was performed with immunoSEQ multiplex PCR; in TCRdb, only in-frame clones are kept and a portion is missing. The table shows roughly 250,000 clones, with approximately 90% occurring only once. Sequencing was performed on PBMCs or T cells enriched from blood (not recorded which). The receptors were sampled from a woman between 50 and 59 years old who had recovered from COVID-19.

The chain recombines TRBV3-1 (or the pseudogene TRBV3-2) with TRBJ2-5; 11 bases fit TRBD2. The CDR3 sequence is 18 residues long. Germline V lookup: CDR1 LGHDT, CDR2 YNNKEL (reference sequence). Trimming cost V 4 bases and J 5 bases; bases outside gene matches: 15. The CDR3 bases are TGTGCCAGCAGCCTACTAGCGGGAGAGGGGGCGGCTCGGGAGACCCAGTACTTC. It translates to CASSLLAGEGAARETQYF.

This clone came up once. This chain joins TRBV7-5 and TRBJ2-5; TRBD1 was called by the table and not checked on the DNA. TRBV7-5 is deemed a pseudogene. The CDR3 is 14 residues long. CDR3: CARSSQGQSETQYF. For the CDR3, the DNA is TGTGCCAGAAGCTCGCAGGGGCAGTCGGAGACCCAGTACTTC.

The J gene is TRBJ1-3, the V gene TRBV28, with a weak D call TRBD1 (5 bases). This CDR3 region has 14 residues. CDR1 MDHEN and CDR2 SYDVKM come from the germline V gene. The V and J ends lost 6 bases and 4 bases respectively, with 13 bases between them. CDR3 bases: TGTGCCAGCAGCTTCCTAAGGGGAGGAAACACCATATATTTT. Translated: CASSFLRGGNTIYF.

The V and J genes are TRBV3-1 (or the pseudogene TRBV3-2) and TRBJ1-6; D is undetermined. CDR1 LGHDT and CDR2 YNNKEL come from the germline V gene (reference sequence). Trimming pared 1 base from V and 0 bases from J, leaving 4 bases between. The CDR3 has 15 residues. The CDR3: CASSQGSSYNSPLHF. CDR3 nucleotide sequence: TGTGCCAGCAGCCAAGGGAGCTCCTATAATTCACCCCTCCACTTT.

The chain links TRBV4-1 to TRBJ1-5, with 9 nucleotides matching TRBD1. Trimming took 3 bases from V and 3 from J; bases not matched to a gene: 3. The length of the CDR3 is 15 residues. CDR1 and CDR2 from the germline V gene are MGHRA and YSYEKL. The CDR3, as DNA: TGCGCCAGCAGCCATCGGACAGGGGACAATCAGCCCCAGCATTTT. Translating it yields CASSHRTGDNQPQHF.

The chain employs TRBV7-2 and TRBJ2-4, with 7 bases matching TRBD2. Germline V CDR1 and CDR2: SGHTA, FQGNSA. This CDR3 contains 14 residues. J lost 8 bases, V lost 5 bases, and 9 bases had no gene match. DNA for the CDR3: TGTGCCAGCAGCGAGCGGGGTCATGGGGACATTCAGTACTTC. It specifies CASSERGHGDIQYF.

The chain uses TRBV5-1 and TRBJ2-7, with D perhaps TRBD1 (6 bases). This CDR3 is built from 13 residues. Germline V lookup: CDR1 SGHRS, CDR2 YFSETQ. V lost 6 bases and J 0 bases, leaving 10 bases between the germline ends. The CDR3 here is CASIADSSYEQYF. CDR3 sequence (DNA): TGCGCCAGCATTGCGGACAGCTCCTACGAGCAGTACTTC.

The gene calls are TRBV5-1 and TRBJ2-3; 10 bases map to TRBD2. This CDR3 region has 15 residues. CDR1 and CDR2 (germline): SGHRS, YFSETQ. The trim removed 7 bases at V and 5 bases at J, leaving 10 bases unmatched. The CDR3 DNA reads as TGCGCCAGCCGCAACAGCGGGAGGGCCGGAGATACGCAGTATTTT. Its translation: CASRNSGRAGDTQYF.

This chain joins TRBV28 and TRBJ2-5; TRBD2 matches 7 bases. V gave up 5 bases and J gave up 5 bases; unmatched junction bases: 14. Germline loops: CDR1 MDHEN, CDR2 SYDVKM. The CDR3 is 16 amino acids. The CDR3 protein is CASSPYLTSRSETQYF. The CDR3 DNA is TGTGCCAGCAGTCCTTATCTGACTAGCAGGAGCGAGACCCAGTACTTC. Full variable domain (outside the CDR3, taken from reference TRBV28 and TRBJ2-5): DVKVTQSSRYLVKRTGEKVFLECVQDMDHENMFWYRQDPGLGLRLIYFSYDVKMKEKGDIPEGYSVSREKKERFSLILESASTNQTSMYLCASSPYLTSRSETQYFGPGTRLLVL.

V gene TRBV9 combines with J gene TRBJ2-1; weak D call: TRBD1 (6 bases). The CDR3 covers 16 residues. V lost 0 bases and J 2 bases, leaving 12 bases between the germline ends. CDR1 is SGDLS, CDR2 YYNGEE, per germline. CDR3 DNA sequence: TGTGCCAGCAGCGTAGTTGGGACATCAGCCTACAATGAGCAGTTCTTC. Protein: CASSVVGTSAYNEQFF.

The CDR3 nucleotides are TGCGCCAGCTCTACAGGAGATTATGGCTACACCTTC. Translating it yields CASSTGDYGYTF. The V and J genes are TRBV4-1 and TRBJ1-2, with D perhaps TRBD1 (5 bases). Trimming left V 8 bases short and J 5 bases short, with 12 bases between. The CDR3 length is 12 residues. Germline CDR1 is MGHRA and CDR2 is YSYEKL.

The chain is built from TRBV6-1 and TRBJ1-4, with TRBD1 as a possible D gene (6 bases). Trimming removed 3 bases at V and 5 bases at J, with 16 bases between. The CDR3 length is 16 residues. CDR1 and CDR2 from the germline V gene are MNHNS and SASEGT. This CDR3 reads CASSENIGQSNEKLFF. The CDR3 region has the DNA TGTGCCAGCAGTGAGAATATAGGACAGTCGAATGAAAAACTGTTTTTT.

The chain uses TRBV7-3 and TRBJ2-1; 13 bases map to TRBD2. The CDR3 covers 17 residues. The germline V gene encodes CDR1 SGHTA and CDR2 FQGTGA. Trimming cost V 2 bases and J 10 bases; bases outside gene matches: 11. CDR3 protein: CASSLRGTSGAVSEQFF. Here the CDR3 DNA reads TGTGCCAGCAGCTTACGGGGGACTAGCGGGGCCGTCTCCGAGCAGTTCTTC.

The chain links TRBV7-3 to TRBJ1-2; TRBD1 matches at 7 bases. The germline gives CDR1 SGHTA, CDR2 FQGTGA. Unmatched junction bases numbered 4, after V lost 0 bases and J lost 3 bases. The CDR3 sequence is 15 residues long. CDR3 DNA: TGTGCCAGCAGCTTAACGGCCACAGGGGACTATGGCTACACCTTC. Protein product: CASSLTATGDYGYTF.

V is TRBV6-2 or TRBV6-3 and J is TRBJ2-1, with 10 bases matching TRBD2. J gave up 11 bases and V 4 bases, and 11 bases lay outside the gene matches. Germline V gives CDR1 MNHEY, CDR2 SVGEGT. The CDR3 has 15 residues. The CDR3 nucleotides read TGTGCCAGCAGTTCGGGGGCTAGCGGGAGTTTCAAGCAGTTCTTC. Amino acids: CASSSGASGSFKQFF.

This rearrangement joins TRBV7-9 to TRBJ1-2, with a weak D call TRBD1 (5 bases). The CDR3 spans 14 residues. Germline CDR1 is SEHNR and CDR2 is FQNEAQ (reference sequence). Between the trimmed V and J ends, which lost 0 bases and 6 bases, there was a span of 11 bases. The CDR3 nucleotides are TGTGCCAGCAGCTTAGCTGGGGGGAAAGATGGCTACACCTTC. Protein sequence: CASSLAGGKDGYTF.

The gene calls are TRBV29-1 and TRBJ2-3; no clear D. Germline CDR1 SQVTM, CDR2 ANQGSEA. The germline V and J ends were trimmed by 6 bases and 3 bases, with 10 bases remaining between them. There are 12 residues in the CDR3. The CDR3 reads CSVRLETDTQYF. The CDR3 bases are TGCAGCGTGCGGCTAGAGACAGATACGCAGTATTTT.

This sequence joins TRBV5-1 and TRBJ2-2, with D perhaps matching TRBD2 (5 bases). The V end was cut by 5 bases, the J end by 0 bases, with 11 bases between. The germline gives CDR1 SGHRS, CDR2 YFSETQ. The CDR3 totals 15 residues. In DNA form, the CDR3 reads TGCGCCAGCAGGGAGGCATTATCGAACACCGGGGAGCTGTTTTTT. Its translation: CASREALSNTGELFF. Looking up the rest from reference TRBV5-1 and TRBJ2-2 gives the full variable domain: KAGVTQTPRYLIKTRGQQVTLSCSPISGHRSVSWYQQTPGQGLQFLFEYFSETQRNKGNFPGRFSGRQFSNSRSEMNVSTLELGDSALYLCASREALSNTGELFFGEGSRLTVL.

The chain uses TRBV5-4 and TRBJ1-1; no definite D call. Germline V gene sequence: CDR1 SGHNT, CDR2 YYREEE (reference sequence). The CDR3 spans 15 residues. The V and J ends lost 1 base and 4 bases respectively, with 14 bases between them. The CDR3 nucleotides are TGTGCCAGCAGCTTGTCTTCAGGATCTTTCACTGAAGCTTTCTTT. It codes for CASSLSSGSFTEAFF. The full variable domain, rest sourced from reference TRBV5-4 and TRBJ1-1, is ETGVTQSPTHLIKTRGQQVTLRCSSQSGHNTVSWYQQALGQGPQFIFQYYREEENGRGNFPPRFSGLQFPNYSSELNVNALELDDSALYLCASSLSSGSFTEAFFGQGTRLTVV.

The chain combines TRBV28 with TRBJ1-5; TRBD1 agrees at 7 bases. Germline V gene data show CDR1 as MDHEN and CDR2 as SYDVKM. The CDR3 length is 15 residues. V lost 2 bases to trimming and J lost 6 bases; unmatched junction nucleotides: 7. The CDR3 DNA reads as TGTGCCAGCAGTTTAAAGGGGGCAGGGATTCAGCCCCAGCATTTT. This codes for CASSLKGAGIQPQHF.

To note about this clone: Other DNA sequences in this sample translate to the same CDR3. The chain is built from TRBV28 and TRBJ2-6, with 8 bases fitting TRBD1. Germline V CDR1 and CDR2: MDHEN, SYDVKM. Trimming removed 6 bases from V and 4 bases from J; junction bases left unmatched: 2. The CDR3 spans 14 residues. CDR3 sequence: CASRTGAGANVLTF. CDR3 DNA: TGTGCCAGCAGGACAGGGGCCGGGGCCAACGTCCTGACTTTC.

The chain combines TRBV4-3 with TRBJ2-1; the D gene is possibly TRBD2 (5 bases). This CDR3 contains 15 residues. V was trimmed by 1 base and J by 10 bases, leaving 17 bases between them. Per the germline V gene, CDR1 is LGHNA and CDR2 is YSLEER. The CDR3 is CASSQGLAGGEEQFF. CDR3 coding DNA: TGCGCCAGCAGCCAAGGGCTAGCTGGTGGGGAGGAGCAGTTCTTC.

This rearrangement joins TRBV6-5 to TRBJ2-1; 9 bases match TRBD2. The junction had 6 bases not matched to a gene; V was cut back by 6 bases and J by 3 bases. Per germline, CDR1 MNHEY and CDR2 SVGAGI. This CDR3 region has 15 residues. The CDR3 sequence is CASRLAGMGYNEQFF. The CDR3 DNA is TGTGCCAGCAGGCTAGCGGGAATGGGCTACAATGAGCAGTTCTTC.

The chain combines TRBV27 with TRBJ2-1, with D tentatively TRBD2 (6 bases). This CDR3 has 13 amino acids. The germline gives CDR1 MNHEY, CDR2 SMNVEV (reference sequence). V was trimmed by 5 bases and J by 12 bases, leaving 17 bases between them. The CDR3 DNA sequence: TGTGCCAGCAGTCAAGGGACTGGGGTCGGGCAGTTCTTC. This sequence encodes CASSQGTGVGQFF.

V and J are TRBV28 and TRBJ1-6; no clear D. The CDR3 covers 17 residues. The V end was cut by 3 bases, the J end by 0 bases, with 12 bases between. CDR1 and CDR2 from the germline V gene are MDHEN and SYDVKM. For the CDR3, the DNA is TGTGCCAGCAGTTTCTTCAGTTGGAGCTCCTATAATTCACCCCTCCACTTT. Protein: CASSFFSWSSYNSPLHF. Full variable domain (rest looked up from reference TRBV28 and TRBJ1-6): DVKVTQSSRYLVKRTGEKVFLECVQDMDHENMFWYRQDPGLGLRLIYFSYDVKMKEKGDIPEGYSVSREKKERFSLILESASTNQTSMYLCASSFFSWSSYNSPLHFGNGTRLTVT.

The CDR3 DNA is TGTGCCAGCAGCTTCGGGGGAGCCTGGGAGCTGTTTTTT. It codes for CASSFGGAWELFF. This sequence joins TRBV5-4 and TRBJ2-2; possibly TRBD2 for D (6 bases). The CDR3 extends over 13 amino acids. The V gene's germline CDR1 is SGHNT and CDR2 YYREEE (reference sequence). The V end lost 2 bases, the J end lost 9 bases, and 11 bases lay between the germline ends.

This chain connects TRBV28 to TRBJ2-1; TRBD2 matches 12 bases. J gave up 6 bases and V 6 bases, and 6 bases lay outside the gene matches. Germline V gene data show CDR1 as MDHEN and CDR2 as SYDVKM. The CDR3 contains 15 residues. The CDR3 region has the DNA TGTGCCAGCAGGGAACTAGCGGGAGGAATCAATGAGCAGTTCTTC. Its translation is CASRELAGGINEQFF.

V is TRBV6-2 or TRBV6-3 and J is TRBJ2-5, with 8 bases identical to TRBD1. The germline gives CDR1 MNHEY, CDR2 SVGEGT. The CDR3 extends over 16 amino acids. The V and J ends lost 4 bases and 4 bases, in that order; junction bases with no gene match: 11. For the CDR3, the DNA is TGTGCCAGCAGTTGGGGCAGGGGGCCCTTTCGAGAGACCCAGTACTTC. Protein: CASSWGRGPFRETQYF.

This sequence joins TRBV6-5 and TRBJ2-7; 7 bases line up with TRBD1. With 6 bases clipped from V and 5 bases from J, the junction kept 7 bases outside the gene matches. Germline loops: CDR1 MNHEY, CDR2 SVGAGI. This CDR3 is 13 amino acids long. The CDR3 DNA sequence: TGTGCCAGCAGGAGATTAACAGGGGACGAGCAGTACTTC. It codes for CASRRLTGDEQYF.